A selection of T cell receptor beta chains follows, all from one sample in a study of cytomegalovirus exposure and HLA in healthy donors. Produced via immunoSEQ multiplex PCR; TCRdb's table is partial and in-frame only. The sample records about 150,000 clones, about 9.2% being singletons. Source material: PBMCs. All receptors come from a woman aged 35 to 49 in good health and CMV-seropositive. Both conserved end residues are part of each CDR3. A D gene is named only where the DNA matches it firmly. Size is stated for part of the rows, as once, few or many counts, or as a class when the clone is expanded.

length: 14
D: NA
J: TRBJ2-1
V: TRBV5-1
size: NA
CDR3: CASSSEATSNEQFF
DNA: TGCGCCAGCAGCTCCGAAGCGACTAGCAATGAGCAGTTCTTC

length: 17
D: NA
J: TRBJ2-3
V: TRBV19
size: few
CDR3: CASSIRSWTGGTDTQYF
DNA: TGTGCCAGTAGTATAAGGTCTTGGACGGGGGGCACAGATACGCAGTATTTT

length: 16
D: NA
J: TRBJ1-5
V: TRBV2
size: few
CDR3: CASSEYGGVGNQPQHF
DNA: TGTGCCAGCAGTGAATATGGAGGGGTTGGCAATCAGCCCCAGCATTTT

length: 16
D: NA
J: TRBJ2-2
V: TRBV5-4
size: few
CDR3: CASSLPLRGNTGELFF
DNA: TGTGCCAGCAGCTTGCCGTTAAGGGGGAACACCGGGGAGCTGTTTTTT

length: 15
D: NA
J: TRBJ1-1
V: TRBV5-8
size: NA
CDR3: CASSPGQHLNTEAFF
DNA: TGTGCCAGCAGCCCCGGACAGCACCTGAACACTGAAGCTTTCTTT

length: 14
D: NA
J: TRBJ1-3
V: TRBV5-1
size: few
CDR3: CASSEAGTGNTIYF
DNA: TGCGCCAGCTCTGAGGCGGGAACAGGAAACACCATATATTTT

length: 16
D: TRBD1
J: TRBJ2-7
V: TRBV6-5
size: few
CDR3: CASSYSTGESSYEQYF
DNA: TGTGCCAGCAGTTACTCGACAGGGGAGTCATCTTACGAGCAGTACTTC

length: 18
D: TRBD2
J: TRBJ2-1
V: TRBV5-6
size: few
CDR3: CASSFRTSGGASYNEQFF
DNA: TGTGCCAGCAGCTTTCGGACTAGCGGGGGGGCCAGTTACAATGAGCAGTTCTTC

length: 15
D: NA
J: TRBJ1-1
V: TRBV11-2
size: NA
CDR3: CASSSWGHNGTEAFF
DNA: TGTGCCAGCAGCTCCTGGGGGCACAATGGGACTGAAGCTTTCTTT

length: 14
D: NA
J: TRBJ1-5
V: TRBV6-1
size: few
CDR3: CATSTGYGNQPQHF
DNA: TGTGCCACCTCTACCGGGTACGGCAATCAGCCCCAGCATTTT

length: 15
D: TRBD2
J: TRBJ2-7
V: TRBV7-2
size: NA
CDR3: CASSPLAGVRGEQYF
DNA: TGTGCCAGCAGCCCGCTAGCGGGGGTACGTGGGGAGCAGTACTTC

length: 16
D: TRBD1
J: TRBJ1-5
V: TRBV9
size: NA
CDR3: CASSGLRDRENQPQHF
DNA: TGTGCCAGCAGCGGACTCCGGGACAGGGAGAATCAGCCCCAGCATTTT

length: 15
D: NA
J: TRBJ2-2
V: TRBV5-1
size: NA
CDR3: CASSLRGRETGELFF
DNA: TGCGCCAGCAGCTTGAGAGGTAGAGAAACCGGGGAGCTGTTTTTT

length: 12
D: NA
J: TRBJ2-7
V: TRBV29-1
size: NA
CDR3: CSVEIGSYEQYF
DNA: TGCAGCGTTGAAATTGGCAGTTACGAGCAGTACTTC

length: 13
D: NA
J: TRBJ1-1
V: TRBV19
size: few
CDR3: CASTGLMNTEAFF
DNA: TGTGCCAGTACAGGGCTCATGAACACTGAAGCTTTCTTT

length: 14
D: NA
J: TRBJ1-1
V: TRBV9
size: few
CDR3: CASSVEARNTEAFF
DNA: TGTGCCAGCAGCGTAGAAGCCCGAAACACTGAAGCTTTCTTT

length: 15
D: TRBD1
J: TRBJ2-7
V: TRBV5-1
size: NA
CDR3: CASSAGGTGPHEQYF
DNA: TGCGCCAGCAGCGCCGGCGGGACAGGGCCACACGAGCAGTACTTC

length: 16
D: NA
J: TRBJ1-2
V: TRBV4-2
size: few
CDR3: CASSPKPGTSDYGYTF
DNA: TGTGCCAGCAGCCCCAAGCCGGGAACCTCAGACTATGGCTACACCTTC

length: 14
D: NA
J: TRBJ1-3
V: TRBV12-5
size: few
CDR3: CASREGFSGNTIYF
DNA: TGTGCTAGTCGGGAGGGCTTCTCTGGAAACACCATATATTTT

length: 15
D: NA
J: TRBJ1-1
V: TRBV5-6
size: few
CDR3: CASNSRVAVNTEAFF
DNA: TGTGCCAGCAACTCCAGGGTAGCTGTAAACACTGAAGCTTTCTTT

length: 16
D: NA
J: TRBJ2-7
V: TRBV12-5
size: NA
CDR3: CASGLRGGTQIYEQYF
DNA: TGTGCTAGTGGTTTGAGGGGGGGGACACAGATCTACGAGCAGTACTTC

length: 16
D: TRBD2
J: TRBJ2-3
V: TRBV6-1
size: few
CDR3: CASSEVAGGPPDTQYF
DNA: TGTGCCAGCAGTGAAGTAGCGGGGGGGCCCCCAGATACGCAGTATTTT

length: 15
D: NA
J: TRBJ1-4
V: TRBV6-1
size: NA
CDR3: CASSETTVSTEKLFF
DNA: TGTGCCAGCAGTGAGACGACAGTCTCAACTGAAAAACTGTTTTTT

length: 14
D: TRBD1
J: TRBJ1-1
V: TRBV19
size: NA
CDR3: CASRTGLPNTEAFF
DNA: TGTGCCAGCCGGACAGGGCTACCGAACACTGAAGCTTTCTTT

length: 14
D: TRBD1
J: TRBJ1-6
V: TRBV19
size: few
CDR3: CASSGWDRATPLHF
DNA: TGTGCCAGTAGTGGATGGGACAGGGCAACACCCCTCCACTTT

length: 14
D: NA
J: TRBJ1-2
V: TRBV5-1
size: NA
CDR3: CASSLEANSGGYTF
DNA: TGCGCCAGCAGCTTGGAGGCTAATAGCGGTGGCTACACCTTC

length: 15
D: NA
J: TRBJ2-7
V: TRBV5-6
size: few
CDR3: CASSSPQVALYEQYF
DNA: TGTGCCAGCAGCTCCCCACAGGTGGCTCTTTACGAGCAGTACTTC

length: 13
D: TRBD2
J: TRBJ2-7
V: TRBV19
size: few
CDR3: CASSDPPGGEQYF
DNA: TGTGCCAGTAGTGATCCACCGGGGGGCGAGCAGTACTTC

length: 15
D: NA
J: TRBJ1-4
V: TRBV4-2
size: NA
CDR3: CASSQSGQFNEKLFF
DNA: TGTGCCAGCAGCCAATCAGGGCAGTTTAATGAAAAACTGTTTTTT

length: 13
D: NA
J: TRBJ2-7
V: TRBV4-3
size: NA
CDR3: CASSQGGGYEQYF
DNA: TGCGCCAGCAGCCAGGGAGGGGGCTACGAGCAGTACTTC

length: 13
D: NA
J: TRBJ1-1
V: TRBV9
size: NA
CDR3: CASSVDTDTEAFF
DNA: TGTGCCAGCAGCGTAGATACAGATACTGAAGCTTTCTTT

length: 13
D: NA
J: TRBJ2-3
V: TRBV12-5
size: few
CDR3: CASGPLRSDTQYF
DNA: TGTGCTAGTGGTCCCCTTAGGAGCGATACGCAGTATTTT

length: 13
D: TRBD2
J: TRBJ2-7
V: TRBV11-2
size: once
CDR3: CASRLAGAYEQYF
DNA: TGTGCCAGCCGGCTAGCGGGGGCGTACGAGCAGTACTTC

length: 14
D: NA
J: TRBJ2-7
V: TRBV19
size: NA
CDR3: CASSIGGLTYEQYF
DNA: TGTGCCAGTAGTATTGGGGGACTTACCTACGAGCAGTACTTC

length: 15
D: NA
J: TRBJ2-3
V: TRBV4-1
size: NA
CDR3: CASSQLGGVIDTQYF
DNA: TGCGCCAGCAGCCAATTGGGCGGGGTTATAGATACGCAGTATTTT

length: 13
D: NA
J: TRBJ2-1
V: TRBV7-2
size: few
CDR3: CASSAGAYNEQFF
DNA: TGTGCCAGCAGCGCAGGGGCCTACAATGAGCAGTTCTTC

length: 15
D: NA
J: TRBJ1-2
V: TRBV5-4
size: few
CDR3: CASGRNRVGDYGYTF
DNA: TGTGCCAGCGGGCGAAACAGGGTTGGCGACTATGGCTACACCTTC

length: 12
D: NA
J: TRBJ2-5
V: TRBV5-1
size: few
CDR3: CASSPNRETQYF
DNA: TGCGCCAGCAGCCCGAACAGGGAGACCCAGTACTTC

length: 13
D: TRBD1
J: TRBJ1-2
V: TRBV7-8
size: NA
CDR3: CASSFQGDYGYTF
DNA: TGCGCCAGCAGCTTCCAGGGGGACTATGGCTACACCTTC

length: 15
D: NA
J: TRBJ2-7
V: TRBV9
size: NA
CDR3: CASSVGPGPFYEQYF
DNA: TGTGCCAGCAGCGTAGGACCAGGGCCCTTCTACGAGCAGTACTTC

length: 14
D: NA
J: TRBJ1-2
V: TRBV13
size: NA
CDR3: CASSRTGGDYGYTF
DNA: TGTGCCAGCAGCAGAACGGGGGGGGACTATGGCTACACCTTC

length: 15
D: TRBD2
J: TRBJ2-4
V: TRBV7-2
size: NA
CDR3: CASSLAGGFGNIQYF
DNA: TGTGCCAGCAGCTTAGCCGGGGGGTTTGGAAACATTCAGTACTTC

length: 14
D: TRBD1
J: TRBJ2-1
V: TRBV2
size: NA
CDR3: CASKGQGIGDEQFF
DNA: TGTGCCAGCAAAGGACAGGGTATAGGCGATGAGCAGTTCTTC

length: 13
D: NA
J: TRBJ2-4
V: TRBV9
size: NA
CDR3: CASSQGSGNIQYF
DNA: TGTGCCAGCAGCCAAGGATCGGGGAACATTCAGTACTTC

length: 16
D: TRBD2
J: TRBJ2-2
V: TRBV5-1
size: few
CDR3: CASSLTAGGDTGELFF
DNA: TGCGCCAGCAGCTTGACGGCGGGGGGGGACACCGGGGAGCTGTTTTTT

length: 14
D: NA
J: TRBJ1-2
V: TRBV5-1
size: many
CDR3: CASSFDGGINGYTF
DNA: TGCGCCAGCAGCTTTGACGGAGGGATTAATGGCTACACCTTC

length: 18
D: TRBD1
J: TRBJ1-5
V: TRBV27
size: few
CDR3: CASSLLTGVSGRNQPQHF
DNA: TGTGCCAGCAGTTTATTGACAGGGGTTAGTGGTAGGAATCAGCCCCAGCATTTT

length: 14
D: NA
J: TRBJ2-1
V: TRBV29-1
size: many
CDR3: CSATGTPVHNEQFF
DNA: TGCAGCGCAACAGGGACCCCCGTCCACAATGAGCAGTTCTTC